These 19 T cell receptor beta chains were all obtained from the same sample, sequenced in a study of shared clonotypes between healthy human individuals. Clones were sequenced by immunoSEQ multiplex PCR, and TCRdb holds only the in-frame ones, with some missing. In the table there are roughly 2.5 million clones, just over 90% of which are singletons. The sample comprised naive CD4+ T cells sorted from blood. Indicated subset: CD45RA+ positively selected. All receptors derive from a young man in good health.

V is TRBV27 and J is TRBJ2-7, with a tentative D call TRBD1 (6 bases). Germline V lookup: CDR1 MNHEY, CDR2 SMNVEV (reference sequence). V shed 6 bases and J shed 2 bases, with 17 bases lying between them. The CDR3 has 15 residues. In DNA, the CDR3 is TGTGCCAGCAGGCCAATGTCAGGGGCCCCCTACGAGCAGTACTTC. Translated, it gives CASRPMSGAPYEQYF.

In its sample, this clone was seen once. The chain carries TRBV4-1 and TRBJ1-2; D unclear. V was trimmed by 4 bases and J by 8 bases, leaving 14 bases between them. This CDR3 comprises 13 residues. Per the germline V gene, CDR1 is MGHRA and CDR2 is YSYEKL. The CDR3 loop reads CASSLGVTEGYTF. The CDR3, as DNA: TGCGCCAGCAGCCTCGGGGTTACGGAAGGCTACACCTTC.

The chain joins TRBV6-5 to TRBJ2-3, with D unclear. V lost 4 bases, J lost 6 bases, and 11 bases lay in between. The germline V gene has CDR1 MNHEY and CDR2 SVGAGI. The CDR3 sequence is 13 residues long. The CDR3 sequence is CASSSADTDTQYF. CDR3 DNA: TGTGCCAGCAGTTCCGCAGACACCGATACGCAGTATTTT.

This clone has a single count. The chain has TRBV9 and TRBJ1-2; D may be TRBD1 (5 bases). Germline values: CDR1 SGDLS, CDR2 YYNGEE. The germline V and J ends were trimmed by 0 bases and 4 bases, with 13 bases remaining between them. The CDR3 contains 15 residues. The DNA for the CDR3 is TGTGCCAGCAGCGTAGACCTCAGGGAAGGCTATGGCTACACCTTC. It specifies CASSVDLREGYGYTF.

As to this clone: The same CDR3 is also encoded by other DNA sequences in this sample. V is TRBV5-1 and J is TRBJ1-1, with D possibly TRBD1 on 5 matching bases. Germline loops: CDR1 SGHRS, CDR2 YFSETQ. V dropped 0 bases and J dropped 3 bases, with 9 bases sitting between them. The CDR3 extends over 14 amino acids. CDR3 region: CASSLGDRHTEAFF. CDR3 DNA sequence: TGCGCCAGCAGCTTGGGCGACAGACACACTGAAGCTTTCTTT.

In the case of this clone: The same CDR3 can be traced to other DNA sequences in this sample. The chain carries TRBV29-1 and TRBJ1-3; unclear D gene. Germline-derived CDR1 and CDR2 are SQVTM and ANQGSEA. The CDR3 is made up of 12 amino acids. Trimming took off 6 bases at V and 0 bases at J, with 6 bases between the two ends. The CDR3: CSVESSGNTIYF. As DNA, the CDR3 is TGCAGCGTGGAAAGCTCTGGAAACACCATATATTTT. Together with reference TRBV29-1 and TRBJ1-3, the CDR3 gives the full variable domain: SAVISQKPSRDICQRGTSLTIQCQVDSQVTMMFWYRQQPGQSLTLIATANQGSEATYESGFVIDKFPISRPNLTFSTLTVSNMSPEDSSIYLCSVESSGNTIYFGEGSWLTVV.

This rearrangement joins TRBV7-6 to TRBJ2-7; D unresolved. CDR3 length: 14 residues. V lost 0 bases and J lost 0, with 6 bases in between. Germline CDR1 SGHVS, CDR2 FNYEAQ. The CDR3 reads CASSLAEPSYEQYF. CDR3 in DNA: TGTGCCAGCAGCTTAGCTGAACCCTCCTACGAGCAGTACTTC.

In its sample, this clone was seen a few times. CDR3 nucleotide sequence: TGTGCCAGCAGCTCTAAAGGGGAGGAGAATGGCTACACCTTC. Translated, it gives CASSSKGEENGYTF. The chain recombines TRBV9 with TRBJ1-2; the D gene is possibly TRBD1 (5 bases). Germline V lookup: CDR1 SGDLS, CDR2 YYNGEE. The V end lost 4 bases, the J end lost 6 bases, and 16 bases lay between the germline ends. The CDR3 length is 14 residues.

A note on this clone: At the DNA level, this CDR3 is encoded by other sequences in the same sample as well. The chain couples TRBV10-1 to TRBJ2-3; D is ambiguous. CDR3 length: 13 amino acids. Germline assignment: CDR1 WNHNN and CDR2 SYGVQD (reference sequence). The germline V and J ends were trimmed by 0 bases and 1 base, with 2 bases remaining between them. The CDR3 region is CASSESGTDTQYF. For the CDR3, the DNA is TGCGCCAGCAGTGAGTCGGGCACAGATACGCAGTATTTT.

This chain links TRBV5-6 with TRBJ2-7, with D perhaps matching TRBD1 (6 bases). Germline CDR1 SGHDT, CDR2 YYEEEE. The CDR3 totals 16 residues. Trimming took off 6 bases at V and 2 bases at J, with 21 bases between the two ends. Written as DNA, the CDR3 is TGTGCCAGCAACCCAGGGGCGTGGGGAAGGGCCTACGAGCAGTACTTC. Translated, it gives CASNPGAWGRAYEQYF. Using reference TRBV5-6 and TRBJ2-7 for the parts outside the CDR3, the full variable domain is DAGVTQSPTHLIKTRGQQVTLRCSPKSGHDTVSWYQQALGQGPQFIFQYYEEEERQRGNFPDRFSGHQFPNYSSELNVNALLLGDSALYLCASNPGAWGRAYEQYFGPGTRLTVT.

This chain connects TRBV10-2 to TRBJ1-1, with D possibly TRBD1 on 5 matching bases. V lost 2 bases to trimming and J lost 3 bases, with 10 bases between them. Germline-derived CDR1 and CDR2 are WSHSY and SAAADI. CDR3 length: 14 amino acids. CDR3: CASSEEGAYTEAFF. DNA for the CDR3: TGCGCCAGCAGTGAGGAAGGGGCCTACACTGAAGCTTTCTTT.

The chain couples TRBV5-1 to TRBJ2-3; the match to TRBD2 covers 13 bases. The junction had 9 bases not matched to a gene; V was cut back by 4 bases and J by 4 bases. CDR1 SGHRS and CDR2 YFSETQ come from the germline V gene. The CDR3 runs to 17 residues. The CDR3 sequence: CASSPNPTSGGADTQYF. The DNA of the CDR3 is TGCGCCAGCAGCCCCAACCCCACTAGCGGGGGGGCAGATACGCAGTATTTT.

On this clone itself: The identical CDR3 is also encoded by other nucleotide sequences in the sample. The J gene is TRBJ2-7, the V gene TRBV18; 11 nucleotides align to TRBD2. V lost 3 bases to trimming and J lost 0 bases; unmatched junction nucleotides: 1. The CDR3 totals 15 residues. Germline lookup yields CDR1 KGHSH and CDR2 LQKENI. CDR3 residues: CASSPGTSGSYEQYF. CDR3 DNA sequence: TGTGCCAGCTCACCCGGGACTAGCGGCTCCTACGAGCAGTACTTC. Drawing the rest from reference TRBV18 and TRBJ2-7, the complete variable domain is NAGVMQNPRHLVRRRGQEARLRCSPMKGHSHVYWYRQLPEEGLKFMVYLQKENIIDESGMPKERFSAEFPKEGPSILRIQQVVRGDSAAYFCASSPGTSGSYEQYFGPGTRLTVT.

The genes are TRBV6-5 and TRBJ2-5; TRBD2 is a possible D gene (5 bases). CDR3 size: 13 residues. Germline CDR1 is MNHEY and CDR2 is SVGAGI. V lost 6 bases, J lost 3 bases, and 11 bases lay in between. CDR3 DNA sequence: TGTGCCAGCAGCCCTACTAGAAAAGAGACCCAGTACTTC. Amino acid sequence: CASSPTRKETQYF.

J is TRBJ2-5 and V is TRBV6-5; D call uncertain. Germline V gives CDR1 MNHEY, CDR2 SVGAGI. V was pared by 2 bases and J by 5 bases, with 15 bases between. The CDR3 runs 15 residues. CDR3 in amino acids: CASSYASVQVETQYF. The CDR3, as DNA: TGTGCCAGCAGTTACGCGTCGGTTCAGGTCGAGACCCAGTACTTC.

The chain is built from TRBV6-1 and TRBJ2-3; D unresolved. Per germline, CDR1 MNHNS and CDR2 SASEGT. Deletions cut 2 bases from V and 3 bases from J, with 3 bases between. The length of the CDR3 is 12 residues. The chain's CDR3 is CASSEQTDTQYF. The CDR3, as DNA: TGTGCCAGCAGTGAACAGACAGATACGCAGTATTTT.

The chain joins TRBV29-1 to TRBJ1-2, with 9 bases that match TRBD1. V lost 3 bases to trimming and J lost 4 bases; unmatched junction nucleotides: 6. The CDR3 contains 14 residues. Germline assignment: CDR1 SQVTM and CDR2 ANQGSEA. The DNA of the CDR3 is TGCAGCGTTGACGGGACAGGGAAACTCTATGGCTACACCTTC. It specifies CSVDGTGKLYGYTF.

The V and J genes are TRBV5-8 and TRBJ2-7, with TRBD1 matching over 8 bases. CDR1 SGHTS and CDR2 YDEGEE come from the germline V gene. The length of the CDR3 is 15 residues. V lost 0 bases, J lost 4 bases, and 6 bases stayed unmatched. CDR3 nucleotide sequence: TGTGCCAGCAGCTTGGCTTCACAGGGGGTGTACGAGCAGTACTTC. Residues: CASSLASQGVYEQYF. Filled out from reference TRBV5-8 and TRBJ2-7, the complete variable domain reads EAGVTQSPTHLIKTRGQQATLRCSPISGHTSVYWYQQALGLGLQFLLWYDEGEERNRGNFPPRFSGRQFPNYSSELNVNALELEDSALYLCASSLASQGVYEQYFGPGTRLTVT.

Details on this clone: The junction shows a germline mismatch at one end, possibly a read error. Within the sample, other DNA sequences also encode this same CDR3. The chain uses TRBV18 and TRBJ2-7, with TRBD1 identical over 7 bases. CDR3 size: 14 residues. Germline V lookup: CDR1 KGHSH, CDR2 LQKENI. The CDR3 protein is CASSPPGQNYEQYF. CDR3 nucleotide sequence: TGTGCCAGCTCCCCACCGGGACAGAACTACGAGCAGTACTTC. The full variable domain, completed using reference TRBV18 and TRBJ2-7, is NAGVMQNPRHLVRRRGQEARLRCSPMKGHSHVYWYRQLPEEGLKFMVYLQKENIIDESGMPKERFSAEFPKEGPSILRIQQVVRGDSAAYFCASSPPGQNYEQYFGPGTRLTVT.